Below, 22 T cell receptor beta chains from the same sample are listed, as sequenced in a study of identical twins. TCRdb itself ran the 5' RACE reads through MiXCR, one entry per CDR3 protein. The sample yields roughly 1.6 million distinct CDR3 sequences, about 32% seen once. Specimen: cord blood. Receptor source: a newborn girl in good health.

This clonotype has only a few counts. The V gene is TRBV20-1, the J gene TRBJ2-5; 13 bases agree with TRBD2. The J call could be wrong; TRBJ2-7 is a better fit for the DNA end. The length of the CDR3 is 15 residues. Germline CDR1 and CDR2: DFQATT and SNEGSKA (reference sequence). The CDR3: CSARLLAGGPHEQYF. Written as DNA, the CDR3 is TGCAGTGCTAGGCTACTAGCGGGAGGGCCCCACGAGCAGTACTTC.

The chain recombines TRBV6-1 with TRBJ2-4; D is ambiguous. TRBJ2-7 matches the DNA end more closely, so the J call is doubtful. From germline, CDR1 is MNHNS and CDR2 SASEGT. The length of the CDR3 is 13 residues. In DNA form, the CDR3 reads TGTGCCAGCAGCAGTGCATTCACCTACGAGCAGTACTTC. Amino acid sequence: CASSSAFTYEQYF.

The J gene is TRBJ1-5, the V gene TRBV2; the D is unclear. The CDR3 has 13 amino acids. Per the germline V gene, CDR1 is SNHLY and CDR2 is FYNNEI. V shed 6 bases and J shed 2 bases, with 8 bases lying between them. The CDR3 loop reads CASRIDGNQPQHF. In DNA, the CDR3 is TGTGCCAGCAGGATTGACGGCAATCAGCCCCAGCATTTT.

This clonotype was found a few times. The rearrangement uses TRBV5-1 and TRBJ2-1; TRBD1 agrees at 10 bases. Germline loops: CDR1 SGHRS, CDR2 YFSETQ. This CDR3 has 15 amino acids. The V and J ends lost 1 base and 7 bases, in that order; junction bases with no gene match: 5. CDR3 coding DNA: TGCGCCAGCAGCTTGTGGAGGGACAGGGGAAATGAGCAGTTCTTC. Translation: CASSLWRDRGNEQFF.

This clonotype was recorded many times. The V and J genes are TRBV7-2 and TRBJ2-1, with D hard to call. Trimming took 3 bases from V and 0 from J, leaving 9 bases between them. The CDR3 has 15 amino acids. CDR1 and CDR2 (germline): SGHTA, FQGNSA. The CDR3 DNA reads TGTGCCAGCAGCTTGGTGATTTCCTCCTACAATGAGCAGTTCTTC. Its protein is CASSLVISSYNEQFF. Together with reference TRBV7-2 and TRBJ2-1, the CDR3 gives the full variable domain: GAGVSQSPSNKVTEKGKDVELRCDPISGHTALYWYRQSLGQGLEFLIYFQGNSAPDKSGLPSDRFSAERTGGSVSTLTIQRTQQEDSAVYLCASSLVISSYNEQFFGPGTRLTVL.

The chain recombines TRBV5-1 with TRBJ1-1; D ambiguous. There are 14 residues in the CDR3. The germline CDR1 and CDR2 sequences are SGHRS and YFSETQ. The V gene lost 0 bases and the J gene lost 4 bases, with 10 bases spanning the gap. The CDR3 DNA reads TGCGCCAGCAGCTTGGGTCGGAGGGCCACTGAAGCTTTCTTT. Residues: CASSLGRRATEAFF.

This clonotype was seen a handful of times. The V and J genes are TRBV20-1 and TRBJ2-6; tentatively, D is TRBD1 (6 bases). CDR1 is DFQATT and CDR2 is SNEGSKA in the germline V gene (reference sequence). V was pared by 3 bases and J by 4 bases, with 19 bases between. The CDR3 covers 17 residues. The CDR3 loop is CSARRTASWAGANVLTF. CDR3 sequence (DNA): TGCAGTGCTAGGCGGACAGCATCTTGGGCCGGGGCCAACGTCCTGACTTTC.

The chain joins TRBV20-1 to TRBJ2-3, with 12 bases that match TRBD2. The CDR3 sequence is 17 residues long. The V gene end was trimmed by 5 bases and the J gene end by 5 bases; junction bases not matched to a gene: 14. The V gene's germline CDR1 is DFQATT and CDR2 SNEGSKA (reference sequence). The CDR3 loop is CSAAYPGLAGRGDTQYF. CDR3 DNA: TGCAGTGCTGCCTACCCAGGACTAGCGGGAAGGGGAGATACGCAGTATTTT.

To note about this clonotype: A much more abundant neighbour one base away suggests this may be a read error. This sequence joins TRBV20-1 and TRBJ2-1, with 7 bases identical to TRBD1. CDR1 and CDR2 from the germline V gene are DFQATT and SNEGSKA (reference sequence). The CDR3 extends over 12 amino acids. The J segment lost 10 bases and the V segment lost 7 bases, leaving 10 bases of the junction unmatched. CDR3 nucleotides: TGCAGTGGTTACAGGGGAAATTACGAGCAGTTCTTC. Its protein product is CSGYRGNYEQFF.

This clonotype has just a few counts. The chain employs TRBV2 and TRBJ2-5, with D perhaps given as TRBD1 or TRBD2 (5 bases each). The CDR3 covers 13 residues. Germline loops: CDR1 SNHLY, CDR2 FYNNEI. Trimming left V 5 bases short and J 5 bases short, with 12 bases between. The CDR3 sequence: CASSRGVEETQYF. The DNA for the CDR3 is TGTGCCAGCAGTAGAGGGGTTGAGGAGACCCAGTACTTC.

CDR3 amino acids: CASSTPGLASSTDTQYF. CDR3 nucleotides: TGTGCCAGCAGCACCCCGGGACTAGCGTCTAGCACAGATACGCAGTATTTT. The chain carries TRBV13 and TRBJ2-3; TRBD2 matches at 10 bases. The CDR3 sequence is 17 residues long. Trimming took 5 bases from V and 0 from J; bases not matched to a gene: 8. Germline lookup yields CDR1 PRHDT and CDR2 FYEKMQ (reference sequence).

The rearrangement joins TRBV9 to TRBJ2-1; the D is unclear. Trimming removed 0 bases at V and 0 bases at J, with 10 bases between. CDR3 length: 16 residues. Germline CDR1 is SGDLS and CDR2 is YYNGEE. Here the CDR3 DNA reads TGTGCCAGCAGCGTAGCCGTTTCGGGCTCCTACAATGAGCAGTTCTTC. Translating it yields CASSVAVSGSYNEQFF.

This clonotype has more than one count but fewer than ten. CDR3 coding DNA: TGTGCCAGCAGCCAGGTACTAGCCCCACAAGAGACCCAGTACTTC. This encodes CASSQVLAPQETQYF. The chain combines TRBV3-1 with TRBJ2-5; D is possibly TRBD2 (6 bases). This CDR3 comprises 15 residues. V lost 3 bases, J lost 2 bases, and 13 bases lay in between. Germline lookup yields CDR1 LGHDT and CDR2 YNNKEL (reference sequence).

The chain links TRBV19 to TRBJ2-4; weak D call: TRBD1 (5 bases). Germline loops: CDR1 LNHDA, CDR2 SQIVND (reference sequence). The length of the CDR3 is 14 residues. The V gene lost 3 bases and the J gene lost 3 bases, with 9 bases spanning the gap. The CDR3, as DNA: TGTGCCAGTAGTATCGGACAAGTCAAAAACATTCAGTACTTC. Protein product: CASSIGQVKNIQYF.

The CDR3 sequence: CASSWRLAGGLSYNEQFF. For the CDR3, the DNA is TGTGCCAGCAGCTGGAGACTAGCGGGAGGCCTTAGCTACAATGAGCAGTTCTTC. The chain couples TRBV7-9 to TRBJ2-1, with 13 bases identical to TRBD2. V was pared by 4 bases and J by 3 bases, with 9 bases of the junction left unmatched. In germline, CDR1 is SEHNR, CDR2 FQNEAQ (reference sequence). This CDR3 contains 18 residues.

In this sample, this clonotype turned up a few times. The gene calls are TRBV5-6 and TRBJ2-5; the match to TRBD2 covers 11 bases. The CDR3 covers 16 residues. Per germline, CDR1 SGHDT and CDR2 YYEEEE. Trimming at V came to 0 bases and at J to 5 bases, leaving 6 bases not matched to a gene. The CDR3: CASSLVLAGGLETQYF. Here the CDR3 DNA reads TGTGCCAGCAGCTTGGTTCTAGCGGGAGGTTTGGAGACCCAGTACTTC.

This clonotype was found many times. The rearrangement uses TRBV9 and TRBJ1-2, with 8 positions matching TRBD1. CDR1 is SGDLS, CDR2 YYNGEE, per germline. J lost 1 base, V lost 4 bases, and 6 bases had no gene match. This CDR3 has 15 residues. CDR3 coding DNA: TGTGCCAGCAGCCCACGACAGGGGTATAACTATGGCTACACCTTC. This sequence encodes CASSPRQGYNYGYTF.

Concerning this clonotype itself: Its ends do not fully match the called genes, so a read error is possible. This rearrangement joins TRBV28 to TRBJ1-2; possibly TRBD1 for D (5 bases). The germline V gene encodes CDR1 MDHEN and CDR2 SYDVKM. The CDR3 has 14 residues. The CDR3 protein is CAGSQGAGNYGYTF. The CDR3 DNA sequence: TGTGCCGGCAGTCAAGGGGCCGGTAACTATGGCTACACCTTC.

This clonotype was detected only a few times. The chain uses TRBV3-1 and TRBJ2-7; 8 bases line up with TRBD2. This CDR3 has 15 amino acids. Germline lookup yields CDR1 LGHDT and CDR2 YNNKEL (reference sequence). V was clipped by 4 bases and J by 3 bases; unmatched bases: 8. CDR3 DNA: TGTGCCAGCAGCCGCGGGACTAGGAGTAGCTACGAGCAGTACTTC. This translates into CASSRGTRSSYEQYF.

This clonotype was seen ten or more times. This rearrangement joins TRBV4-2 to TRBJ2-5; D gene unclear. Germline V CDR1 and CDR2: LGHNA, YNFKEQ. CDR3 length equals 12 residues. V dropped 0 bases and J dropped 5 bases, with 4 bases sitting between them. CDR3 sequence reads: CASSQDPETQYF. The CDR3 DNA sequence: TGTGCCAGCAGCCAAGATCCGGAGACCCAGTACTTC.

This clonotype was counted ten times or more. The chain uses TRBV5-1 and TRBJ2-1; D gene unclear. Germline CDR1 reads SGHRS; CDR2 reads YFSETQ. V dropped 0 bases and J dropped 0 bases, with 10 bases sitting between them. There are 16 residues in the CDR3. CDR3 loop: CASSLAPQGSYNEQFF. CDR3 in DNA: TGCGCCAGCAGCTTGGCCCCACAAGGCTCCTACAATGAGCAGTTCTTC.

In the case of this clonotype: Given a much more abundant clone one base away, this may be a read error. J is TRBJ1-2 and V is TRBV27, with a tentative D call TRBD1 (6 bases). Germline assignment: CDR1 MNHEY and CDR2 SMNVEV (reference sequence). CDR3 length: 13 amino acids. Trimming shortened V by 5 bases and J by 6 bases, and 13 bases separated the two germline ends. The CDR3 DNA reads TGTGCCAGCAGTCCCGGACAGTTCGATGGCTACACCTTC. As protein: CASSPGQFDGYTF.